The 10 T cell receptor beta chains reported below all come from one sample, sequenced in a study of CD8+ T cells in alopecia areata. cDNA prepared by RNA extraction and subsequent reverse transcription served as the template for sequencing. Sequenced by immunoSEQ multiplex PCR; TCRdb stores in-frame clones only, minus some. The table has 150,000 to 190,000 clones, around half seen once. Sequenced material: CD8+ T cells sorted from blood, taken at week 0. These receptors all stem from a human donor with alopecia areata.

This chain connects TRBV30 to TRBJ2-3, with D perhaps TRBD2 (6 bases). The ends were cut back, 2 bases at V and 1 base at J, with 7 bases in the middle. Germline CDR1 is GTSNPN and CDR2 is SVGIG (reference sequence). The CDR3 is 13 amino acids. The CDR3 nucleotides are TGTGCCTGGAGTTCTAGCGGCACAGATACGCAGTATTTT. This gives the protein CAWSSSGTDTQYF.

The CDR3 nucleotides read TGTGCCTGGTCCGAACAGGGAGATCAGCCCCAGCATTTT. The encoded protein is CAWSEQGDQPQHF. The chain recombines TRBV30 with TRBJ1-5; maybe TRBD1 (6 bases). Deletions cut 5 bases from V and 5 bases from J, with 13 bases between. The CDR3 has 13 amino acids. Germline V CDR1 and CDR2: GTSNPN, SVGIG (reference sequence).

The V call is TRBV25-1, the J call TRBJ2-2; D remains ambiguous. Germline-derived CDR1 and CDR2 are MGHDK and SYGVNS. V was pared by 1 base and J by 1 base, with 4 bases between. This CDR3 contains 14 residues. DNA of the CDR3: TGTGCCAGCAGTGAATTGCGGAACACCGGGGAGCTGTTTTTT. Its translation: CASSELRNTGELFF.

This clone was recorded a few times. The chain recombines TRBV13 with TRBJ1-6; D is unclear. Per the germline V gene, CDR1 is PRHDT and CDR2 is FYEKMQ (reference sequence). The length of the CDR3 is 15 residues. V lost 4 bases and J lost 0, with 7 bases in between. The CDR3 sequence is CASSSEGSYNSPLHF. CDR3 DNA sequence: TGTGCCAGCAGCTCGGAGGGCTCCTATAATTCACCCCTCCACTTT.

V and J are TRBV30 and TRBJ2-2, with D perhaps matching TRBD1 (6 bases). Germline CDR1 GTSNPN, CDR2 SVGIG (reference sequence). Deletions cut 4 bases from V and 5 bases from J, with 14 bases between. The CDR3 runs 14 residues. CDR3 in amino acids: CAWMPPQGTGELFF. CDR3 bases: TGTGCCTGGATGCCTCCTCAGGGGACCGGGGAGCTGTTTTTT.

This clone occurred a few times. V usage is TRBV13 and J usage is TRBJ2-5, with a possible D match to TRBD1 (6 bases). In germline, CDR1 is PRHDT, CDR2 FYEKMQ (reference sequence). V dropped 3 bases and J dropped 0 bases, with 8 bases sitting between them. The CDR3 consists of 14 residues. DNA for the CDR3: TGTGCCAGCAGCTTCCGACAGGACCAAGAGACCCAGTACTTC. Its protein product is CASSFRQDQETQYF.

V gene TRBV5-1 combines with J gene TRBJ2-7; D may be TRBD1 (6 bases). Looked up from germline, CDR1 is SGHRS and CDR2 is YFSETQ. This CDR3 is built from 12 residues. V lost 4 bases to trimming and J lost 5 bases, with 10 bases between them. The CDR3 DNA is TGCGCCAGCAGCCTCACAGGGAACGAGCAGTACTTC. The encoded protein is CASSLTGNEQYF.

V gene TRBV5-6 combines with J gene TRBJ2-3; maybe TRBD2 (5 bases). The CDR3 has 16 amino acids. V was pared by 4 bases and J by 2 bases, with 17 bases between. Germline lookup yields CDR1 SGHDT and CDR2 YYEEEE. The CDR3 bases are TGTGCCAGCAGCCTGCGTGGGGAGTGGTTCACAGATACGCAGTATTTT. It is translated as CASSLRGEWFTDTQYF.

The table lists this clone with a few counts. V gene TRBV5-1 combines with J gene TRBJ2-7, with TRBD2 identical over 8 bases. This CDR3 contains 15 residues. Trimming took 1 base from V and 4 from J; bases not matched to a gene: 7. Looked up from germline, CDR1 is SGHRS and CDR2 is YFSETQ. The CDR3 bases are TGCGCCAGCAGCTTGAAGCTAGCGGGCGATTACGAGCAGTACTTC. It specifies CASSLKLAGDYEQYF.

The CDR3 is CASSSTGGEETQYF. The CDR3 coding sequence is TGCGCCAGCAGCTCGACAGGGGGTGAGGAGACCCAGTACTTC. The chain is built from TRBV5-1 and TRBJ2-5; TRBD1 agrees at 9 bases. The CDR3 is 14 residues long. Unmatched junction bases numbered 5, after V lost 3 bases and J lost 5 bases. Per germline, CDR1 SGHRS and CDR2 YFSETQ.